One sample yielded the 2 T cell receptor beta chains listed below, sequenced in a study of T cell responses to AZD1222 COVID-19 vaccine (dated by TCRdb to the early 2020s). Receptor amplification or capture employed the immunoSEQ multiplex PCR assay. TCRdb stores this immuneACCESS table with in-frame sequences only. Part of the clones is absent; in the studies checked, under half of the shortfall reflects unresolved V genes, and no reason is known for the rest. Recorded for this sample are more than 140,000 clones; approximately 90% of them occurred a single time. The ten largest account for around 5.4% of the sample. The time point tag for this specimen amounts to: baseline before first vaccination. This specimen was peripheral blood, taken on day 0 of AZD1222 vaccination. These receptors all stem from an adult in good health.

This clone was observed once. The chain links TRBV27 to TRBJ2-7; 7 bases line up with TRBD1. This CDR3 comprises 17 residues. CDR1 and CDR2 (germline): MNHEY, SMNVEV (reference sequence). The junction had 14 bases not matched to a gene; V was cut back by 6 bases and J by 0 bases. CDR3 nucleotides: TGTGCCAGCAGACCGACAGGGCCCCTTCCTTCCTCCTACGAGCAGTACTTC. Amino acid sequence: CASRPTGPLPSSYEQYF.

The rearrangement links TRBV28 to TRBJ2-3; 12 positions match TRBD2. From germline, CDR1 is MDHEN and CDR2 SYDVKM. The V gene end was trimmed by 3 bases and the J gene end by 1 base; junction bases not matched to a gene: 2. This CDR3 spans 16 amino acids. CDR3 region: CASSFPSGRGTDTQYF. CDR3 DNA: TGTGCCAGCAGTTTCCCTAGCGGGAGGGGCACAGATACGCAGTATTTT.